These 30 T cell receptor beta chains were sequenced from one sample in a study of tumor and adjacent non-tumor tissue in lung cancer. The template was RNA from unsorted bulk tissue. Distant lung tissue was collected more than 3 cm away from the tumor edge. Three rounds of nested PCR, following a modified ARM-PCR protocol, produced the TCRbeta library. TCRdb re-called the multiplex PCR reads with MiXCR, one entry per CDR3 protein. The sample records 77,000 or so distinct CDR3 sequences, 76% being singletons. Material: distant non-tumor lung tissue. Receptors originate from a man aged 65-85 years with non-small cell lung cancer.

To note about this clonotype: The germline gene is not matched at one end of the junction; a read error may be the cause. The V call is TRBV6-1, the J call TRBJ2-1, with 7 bases fitting TRBD2. The CDR3 contains 14 residues. Germline assignment: CDR1 MNHNS and CDR2 SASEGT. The CDR3 region has the DNA TGTGCCATCAGTGGGGCGGGGGAATTGGATGAGCAGTTCTTC. It codes for CAISGAGELDEQFF.

This clonotype was counted once. At one boundary the junction diverges from the germline segment, which might be a read error. V usage is TRBV4-1 and J usage is TRBJ2-7; 11 nucleotides align to TRBD2. Looked up from germline, CDR1 is MGHRA and CDR2 is YSYEKL. This CDR3 has 16 residues. The CDR3 sequence: CSRSRTLAGEGDEQYF. The CDR3 nucleotides read TGCTCCAGAAGCCGAACACTAGCGGGAGAGGGGGACGAGCAGTACTTC.

On this clonotype itself: Just one base apart from a much larger clone, this may be a read error. The rearrangement uses TRBV11-3 and TRBJ2-7, with D possibly TRBD2 on 5 matching bases. Germline CDR1 reads SGHNT; CDR2 reads YENEEA. Trimming removed 11 bases from V and 5 bases from J, with 19 bases in between. This CDR3 region has 13 residues. The CDR3 region has the DNA TGTGCCGGCGGAATAGTGGGAGTGGACGAGCAGTACTTC. Encoded protein: CAGGIVGVDEQYF.

This chain joins TRBV12-3 or TRBV12-4 and TRBJ2-5, with no clear D. Trimming cost V 8 bases and J 4 bases, with 8 bases left between them. This CDR3 comprises 11 residues. The CDR3 nucleotides are TGTGCCAGCGACCGTGTAGAGACCCAGTACTTC. As protein: CASDRVETQYF.

Worth noting for this clonotype: An end of the junction does not agree with germline; a read error may underlie this. The chain carries TRBV11-2 and TRBJ2-2, with D possibly called TRBD1 or TRBD2 (5 bases each). The V gene's germline CDR1 is SGHAT and CDR2 FQNNGV. This CDR3 region has 14 residues. CDR3 in DNA: TGTGCCAGCAACTTATTTGTGGGGACCGGGGAGCTGTTATTT. It codes for CASNLFVGTGELLF.

As for this clonotype: A clone one base away is much larger, so this may be a read error. The rearrangement links TRBV28 to TRBJ1-1, with 9 bases identical to TRBD1. Germline lookup yields CDR1 MDHEN and CDR2 SYDVKM. The CDR3 is 14 residues long. Written as DNA, the CDR3 is TGTGTCAGCAGTCCCCACAGGGGGCCGACTGAAGCTTTCTTT. It is translated as CVSSPHRGPTEAFF.

A remark on this clonotype: Since a much larger clone is just one base distant, this may be a read error. This chain connects TRBV5-1 to TRBJ2-1; D gene ambiguous. The CDR3 runs to 12 residues. Germline values: CDR1 SGHRS, CDR2 YFSETQ. The CDR3 nucleotides are TGCGCCAACAGCTTAACTTACAATGAGCAGTTCTTC. This codes for CANSLTYNEQFF.

A note on this clonotype: The CDR3 carries no conserved terminal phenylalanine or tryptophan, so it likely arises from a read error. The chain couples TRBV5-6 to TRBJ1-2; tentative D call: TRBD1 (5 bases). This CDR3 is built from 15 residues. V lost 8 bases, J lost 0 bases, and 17 bases lay in between. Germline CDR1 is SGHDT and CDR2 is YYEEEE. This chain's CDR3 is CASSRIDRANYGYTS. CDR3 in DNA: TGTGCCAGTAGCAGAATTGACAGAGCTAACTATGGCTACACCTCC.

The rearrangement links TRBV11-3 to TRBJ1-1; D not resolved. Per germline, CDR1 SGHNT and CDR2 YENEEA. This CDR3 comprises 16 residues. V lost 6 bases, J lost 0 bases, and 17 bases lay in between. The CDR3 nucleotides are TGTGCCAGCAGTTTCCATGACATAACCCTGAACACTGAAGCTTTCTTT. Translated: CASSFHDITLNTEAFF.

As regards this clonotype: The junction differs from germline at one of its ends, possibly a read error. The gene calls are TRBV7-8 and TRBJ2-3; D gene ambiguous. This CDR3 contains 16 residues. The germline V gene has CDR1 SGHVS and CDR2 FQNEAQ. The CDR3 sequence is CASSLALASQTETQYF. DNA of the CDR3: TGTGCCAGCAGCTTAGCTCTGGCATCACAAACAGAAACGCAGTATTTT.

Comment on this clonotype: Without the conserved terminal phenylalanine or tryptophan, this CDR3 likely stems from a read error. V usage is TRBV29-1 and J usage is TRBJ2-7; TRBD2 aligns across 10 bases. Per germline, CDR1 SQVTM and CDR2 ANQGSEA. The V gene end was trimmed by 6 bases and the J gene end by 7 bases; junction bases not matched to a gene: 9. The CDR3 covers 13 residues. The CDR3 DNA is TGCAGCGTCAGGACTAGCGGAGCCGGGGAGCAGTACTAC. Translated, it gives CSVRTSGAGEQYY.

As concerns this clonotype: The junction departs from germline at one end; a sequencing error may be responsible. This chain links TRBV6-1 with TRBJ2-7, with a weak D call TRBD2 (6 bases). Germline assignment: CDR1 MNHNS and CDR2 SASEGT. The length of the CDR3 is 15 residues. The CDR3 region is CVSSEAGSASYEQYF. DNA of the CDR3: TGTGTCAGCAGTGAGGCGGGGAGTGCATCCTACGAGCAGTACTTC.

As regards this clonotype: Relative to the germline gene, one junction end is altered; a read error may explain this. The J gene is TRBJ2-2, the V gene TRBV4-2; TRBD2 matches at 10 bases. In germline, CDR1 is LGHNA, CDR2 YNFKEQ. The CDR3 runs 16 residues. DNA of the CDR3: TGTACCAGCAGCCTCAGAGCGGGAGGGGGTACCGGGGAGCTGTTTTTT. Translated, it gives CTSSLRAGGGTGELFF.

Note on this clonotype: The CDR3 does not close with the conserved phenylalanine or tryptophan, likely indicating a read error. This sequence joins TRBV4-2 and TRBJ2-1; 7 positions match TRBD2. The V gene's germline CDR1 is LGHNA and CDR2 YNFKEQ. The CDR3 is made up of 15 amino acids. CDR3 bases: TGTGCCGGCAGCCAAGTGCGCGGGAGCGACAATGAGCAGTTCCTC. It is translated as CAGSQVRGSDNEQFL.

Details on this clonotype: A read error may produce the germline difference seen at one junction end. CDR3 protein: CASSLDSRGGYTF. Written as DNA, the CDR3 is TGTGCCAGCAGTTTAGATAGTAGGGGTGGCTACACCTTC. The chain carries TRBV11-2 and TRBJ1-2; D is perhaps TRBD1 (5 bases). Germline V gene data show CDR1 as SGHAT and CDR2 as FQNNGV. The CDR3 has 13 residues.

This chain connects TRBV19 to TRBJ2-7; D is unresolved. V was trimmed by 7 bases and J by 2 bases, leaving 18 bases between them. There are 15 residues in the CDR3. From germline, CDR1 is LNHDA and CDR2 SQIVND (reference sequence). CDR3 bases: TGTGCCAGTACCCTAACCGGTGGCAAGACCTACGAGCAGTACTTC. Translated, it gives CASTLTGGKTYEQYF.

As to this clonotype: One junction end does not reproduce the germline sequence, and a read error may be involved. The genes are TRBV6-6 and TRBJ1-3; TRBD1 agrees at 7 bases. There are 17 residues in the CDR3. CDR1 and CDR2 from the germline V gene are MNHNY and SVGAGI (reference sequence). The CDR3 bases are TGTGCCAGCAATAACCGACAGGGTTCCCTCTCTAGAAACACCATATATTTT. The encoded protein is CASNNRQGSLSRNTIYF.

As regards this clonotype: Germline is not matched at one junction end, which may reflect a read error. The rearrangement joins TRBV6-2 or TRBV6-3 to TRBJ2-7, with a tentative D call TRBD1 (6 bases). CDR3 size: 15 residues. Per the germline V gene, CDR1 is MNHEY and CDR2 is SVGEGT. As DNA, the CDR3 is TGTGCCAACAGTACTAAAACAGGGTTTAACTACGAACAGTACTTC. Amino acids: CANSTKTGFNYEQYF.

This chain links TRBV5-1 with TRBJ2-7; 7 nucleotides match TRBD1. Germline values: CDR1 SGHRS, CDR2 YFSETQ. The CDR3 loop spans 16 amino acids. The V and J ends lost 4 bases and 5 bases, in that order; junction bases with no gene match: 15. The CDR3 DNA is TGCGCCAGCAGCCCACCTTTAGGGCAGGGGGTAAACGAGCAGTACTTC. Residues: CASSPPLGQGVNEQYF.

Comments on this clonotype: A read error may produce the germline difference seen at one junction end. The chain has TRBV4-3 and TRBJ1-2; possible D gene TRBD1, 5 bases. Germline CDR1 reads LGHNA; CDR2 reads YSLEER. The CDR3 is 17 residues long. The DNA for the CDR3 is TGCGCCATCAGCCAAGACAGTCGACCTTACTTCAACTATGGCTACACCTTC. Translating gives CAISQDSRPYFNYGYTF.

This clonotype occurred once. V gene TRBV29-1 combines with J gene TRBJ2-2; 7 nucleotides match TRBD1. V dropped 8 bases and J dropped 0; count of bases not matched to a gene: 3. The CDR3 contains 13 residues. The V gene's germline CDR1 is SQVTM and CDR2 ANQGSEA. In nucleotides, the CDR3 is TGCAGCAAAACAGGGGCGAACACCGGGGAGCTGTTTTTT. It codes for CSKTGANTGELFF.

This clonotype was seen only once. This may arise from a read error, as a much more abundant clone is one base away. The genes are TRBV20-1 and TRBJ1-1; D may be TRBD1 (5 bases). Germline CDR1 DFQATT, CDR2 SNEGSKA (reference sequence). The V and J ends lost 0 bases and 4 bases respectively, with 12 bases between them. CDR3 length: 14 amino acids. Here the CDR3 reads CSAREGRWSTEAFF. The CDR3 nucleotides are TGCAGTGCTAGAGAGGGACGGTGGAGCACTGAAGCTTTCTTT.

The V gene is TRBV5-1, the J gene TRBJ1-2, with TRBD1 identical over 10 bases. Germline lookup yields CDR1 SGHRS and CDR2 YFSETQ. Trimming took 4 bases from V and 4 from J; bases not matched to a gene: 4. CDR3 size: 14 residues. CDR3 amino acids: CASSLGQGLYGYTF. For the CDR3, the DNA is TGCGCCAGCAGCCTGGGACAGGGGCTCTATGGCTACACCTTC.

This clonotype was seen a handful of times. This chain uses TRBV6-2 or TRBV6-3 with TRBJ2-4, with 7 bases fitting TRBD1. Germline CDR1 and CDR2: MNHEY and SVGEGT. V shed 8 bases and J 5 bases; nucleotides not matched to a gene: 9. CDR3 length: 14 amino acids. The CDR3 region is CASAPDTGENIQYF. CDR3 nucleotide sequence: TGTGCCAGCGCACCGGACACAGGGGAAAACATTCAGTACTTC.

The chain employs TRBV5-4 and TRBJ2-7; D is uncertain. Germline lookup yields CDR1 SGHNT and CDR2 YYREEE (reference sequence). There are 13 residues in the CDR3. The CDR3 DNA sequence: TGTACTACCATGCGCACCTCATCATACGAGCAGTACTTC. Translation gives CTTMRTSSYEQYF. Supplemented by reference TRBV5-4 and TRBJ2-7, the full variable domain reads ETGVTQSPTHLIKTRGQQVTLRCSSQSGHNTVSWYQQALGQGPQFIFQYYREEENGRGNFPPRFSGLQFPNYSSELNVNALELDDSALYLCTTMRTSSYEQYFGPGTRLTVT.

About this clonotype: As the CDR3 is not closed by the conserved phenylalanine or tryptophan, this likely results from a read error. The chain has TRBV4-3 and TRBJ2-3, with 10 bases lining up with TRBD2. Germline V gene data show CDR1 as LGHNA and CDR2 as YSLEER. This CDR3 spans 17 amino acids. The CDR3 protein is CASSQDGASGRTYTQYC. CDR3 coding DNA: TGCGCAAGCAGCCAAGATGGGGCTAGCGGGAGAACATATACGCAGTATTGT.

Worth noting for this clonotype: A junction boundary mismatches the germline segment, possibly from a read error. This chain uses TRBV29-1 with TRBJ2-1, with 8 bases lining up with TRBD2. Germline V CDR1 and CDR2: SQVTM, ANQGSEA. The length of the CDR3 is 14 residues. The CDR3 sequence: CTVDVSGSSNEHVF. The CDR3 nucleotides read TGCACCGTTGACGTAAGCGGGAGTTCCAATGAGCACGTCTTC.

With regard to this clonotype: An end of the junction differs from the germline gene, which may be a read error. This chain joins TRBV6-1 and TRBJ2-5; TRBD1 matches 8 bases. This CDR3 contains 14 residues. Germline V gives CDR1 MNHNS, CDR2 SASEGT. CDR3 amino acids: CASIPGGTGETQCF. CDR3 DNA: TGTGCCAGCATACCAGGGGGCACGGGGGAGACCCAGTGCTTC.

This clonotype has only one observation. The chain combines TRBV6-2 or TRBV6-3 with TRBJ2-1; TRBD2 matches 10 bases. Trimming cost V 10 bases and J 9 bases; bases outside gene matches: 12. The germline gives CDR1 MNHEY, CDR2 SVGEGT. The CDR3 has 14 residues. The CDR3 reads CANSYLAGVREQFF. CDR3 nucleotides: TGTGCCAACAGCTATCTAGCGGGAGTTCGTGAGCAGTTCTTC.

There are a few counts of this clonotype. In nucleotides, the CDR3 is TGCAGTGCTAGAGATCAGTGGGGAACAAACTACAATGAGCAGTTCTTC. The encoded protein is CSARDQWGTNYNEQFF. The chain carries TRBV20-1 and TRBJ2-1; D is ambiguous. The CDR3 sequence is 16 residues long. Germline V CDR1 and CDR2: DFQATT, SNEGSKA (reference sequence). Trimming pared 0 bases from V and 3 bases from J, leaving 15 bases between.